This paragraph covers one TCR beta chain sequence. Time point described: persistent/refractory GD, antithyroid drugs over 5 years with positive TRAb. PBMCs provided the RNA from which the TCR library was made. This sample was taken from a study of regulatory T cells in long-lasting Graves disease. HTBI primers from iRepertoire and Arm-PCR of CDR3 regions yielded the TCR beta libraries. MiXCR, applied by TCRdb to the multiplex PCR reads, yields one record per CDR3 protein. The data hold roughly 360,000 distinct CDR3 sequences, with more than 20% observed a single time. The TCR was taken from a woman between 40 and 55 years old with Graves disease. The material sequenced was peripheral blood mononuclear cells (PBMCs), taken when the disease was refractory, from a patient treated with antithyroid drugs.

For the CDR3, the DNA is TGTGCCAGCAGCTCCCGGGGGGACCGCAAAAACATTCAGTACTTC. Translated, it gives CASSSRGDRKNIQYF. The chain carries TRBV5-8 and TRBJ2-4; 7 nucleotides align to TRBD2. The V segment lost 3 bases and the J segment 3 bases; nucleotides outside the gene matches: 6. This CDR3 is built from 15 residues. The germline V gene encodes CDR1 SGHTS and CDR2 YDEGEE.